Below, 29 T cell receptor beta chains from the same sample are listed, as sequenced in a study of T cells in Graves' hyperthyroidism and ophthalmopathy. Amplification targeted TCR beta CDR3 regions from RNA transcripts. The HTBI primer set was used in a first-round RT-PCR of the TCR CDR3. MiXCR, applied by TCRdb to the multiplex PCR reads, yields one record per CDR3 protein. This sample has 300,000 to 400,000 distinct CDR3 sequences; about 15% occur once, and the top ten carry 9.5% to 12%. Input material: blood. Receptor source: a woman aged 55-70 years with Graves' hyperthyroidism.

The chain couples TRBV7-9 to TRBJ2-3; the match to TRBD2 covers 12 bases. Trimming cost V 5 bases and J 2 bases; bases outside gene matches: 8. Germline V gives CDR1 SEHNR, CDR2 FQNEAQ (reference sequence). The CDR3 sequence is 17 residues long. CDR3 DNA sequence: TGTGCCAGCAGCCGGACGCTAGCGGGAGGGAACACAGATACGCAGTATTTT. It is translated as CASSRTLAGGNTDTQYF.

This CDR3 reads CASSLDPGTSGRGGNEQFF. For the CDR3, the DNA is TGTGCCAGCAGCTTAGACCCCGGGACTAGCGGGAGGGGTGGCAATGAGCAGTTCTTC. The J gene is TRBJ2-1, the V gene TRBV11-2; 16 bases are shared with TRBD2. V gave up 0 bases and J gave up 6 bases; unmatched junction bases: 8. Germline V CDR1 and CDR2: SGHAT, FQNNGV. The CDR3 spans 19 residues.

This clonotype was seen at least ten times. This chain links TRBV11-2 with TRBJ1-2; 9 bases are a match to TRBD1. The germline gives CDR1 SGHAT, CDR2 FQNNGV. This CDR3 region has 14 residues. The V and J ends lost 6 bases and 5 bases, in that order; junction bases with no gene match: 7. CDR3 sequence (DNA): TGTGCCAGCAGACTAACAGGGGGCCGATATGGCTACACCTTC. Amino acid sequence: CASRLTGGRYGYTF.

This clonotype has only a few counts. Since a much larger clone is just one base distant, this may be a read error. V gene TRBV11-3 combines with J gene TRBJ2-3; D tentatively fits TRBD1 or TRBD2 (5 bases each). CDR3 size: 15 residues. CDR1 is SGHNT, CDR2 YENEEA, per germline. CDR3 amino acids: CTSSLWGRGADTQYF. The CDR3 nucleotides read TGTACCAGCAGCTTGTGGGGTCGGGGCGCAGATACGCAGTATTTT.

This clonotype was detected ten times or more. The DNA of the CDR3 is TGTGCCAGCAGCGTCGGTCCCCACACCGGGGAGCTGTTTTTT. This translates into CASSVGPHTGELFF. This rearrangement joins TRBV9 to TRBJ2-2; D is unclear. Germline V gene lookup returns CDR1 SGDLS and CDR2 YYNGEE. The germline V and J ends were trimmed by 2 bases and 3 bases, with 8 bases remaining between them. The CDR3 totals 14 residues. The full variable domain, with the rest looked up from reference TRBV9 and TRBJ2-2, is DSGVTQTPKHLITATGQRVTLRCSPRSGDLSVYWYQQSLDQGLQFLIQYYNGEERAKGNILERFSAQQFPDLHSELNLSSLELGDSALYFCASSVGPHTGELFFGEGSRLTVL.

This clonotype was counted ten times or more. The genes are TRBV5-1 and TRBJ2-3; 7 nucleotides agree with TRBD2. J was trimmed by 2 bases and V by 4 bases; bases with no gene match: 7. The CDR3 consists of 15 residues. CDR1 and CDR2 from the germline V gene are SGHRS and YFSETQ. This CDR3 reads CASSKAGTTTDTQYF. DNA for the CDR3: TGCGCCAGCAGCAAGGCCGGGACTACCACAGATACGCAGTATTTT.

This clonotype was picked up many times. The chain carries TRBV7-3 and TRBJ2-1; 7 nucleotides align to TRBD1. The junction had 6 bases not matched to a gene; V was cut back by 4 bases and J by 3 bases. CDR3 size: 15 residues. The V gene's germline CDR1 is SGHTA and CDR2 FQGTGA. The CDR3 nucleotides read TGTGCCAGCAGCTCCCAGGGGGTCATCTACAATGAGCAGTTCTTC. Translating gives CASSSQGVIYNEQFF.

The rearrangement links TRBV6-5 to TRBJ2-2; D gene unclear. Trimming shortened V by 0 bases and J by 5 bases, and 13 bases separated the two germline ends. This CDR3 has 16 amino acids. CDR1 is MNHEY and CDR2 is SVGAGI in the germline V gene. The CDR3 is CASSYSSQLETGELFF. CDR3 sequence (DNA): TGTGCCAGCAGTTACTCGAGCCAGCTAGAAACCGGGGAGCTGTTTTTT.

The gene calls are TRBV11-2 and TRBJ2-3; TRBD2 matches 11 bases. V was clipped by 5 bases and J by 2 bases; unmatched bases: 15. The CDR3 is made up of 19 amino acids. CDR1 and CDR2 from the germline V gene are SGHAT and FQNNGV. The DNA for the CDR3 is TGTGCCAGCAGCGGAAGAGGGACTAGCGGCATCATCTCCACAGATACGCAGTATTTT. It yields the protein CASSGRGTSGIISTDTQYF.

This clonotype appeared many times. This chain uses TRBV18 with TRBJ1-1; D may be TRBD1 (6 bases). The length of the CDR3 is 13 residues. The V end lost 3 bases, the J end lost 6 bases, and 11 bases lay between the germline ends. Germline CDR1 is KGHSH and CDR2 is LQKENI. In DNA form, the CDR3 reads TGTGCCAGCTCACCGACAGGTACCGCTGAAGCTTTCTTT. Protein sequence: CASSPTGTAEAFF.

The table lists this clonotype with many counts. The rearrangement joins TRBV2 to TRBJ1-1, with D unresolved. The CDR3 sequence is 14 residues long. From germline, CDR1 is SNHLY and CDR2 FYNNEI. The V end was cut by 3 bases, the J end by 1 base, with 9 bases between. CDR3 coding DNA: TGTGCCAGCAGTGACTGGGTGGAGAACACTGAAGCTTTCTTT. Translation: CASSDWVENTEAFF.

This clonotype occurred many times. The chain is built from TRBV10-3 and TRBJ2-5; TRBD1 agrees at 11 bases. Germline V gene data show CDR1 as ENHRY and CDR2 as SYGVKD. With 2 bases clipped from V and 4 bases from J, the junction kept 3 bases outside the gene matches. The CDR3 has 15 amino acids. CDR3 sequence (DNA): TGTGCCATCAGTGAGGGGACAGGGGGTCGAGAGACCCAGTACTTC. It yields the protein CAISEGTGGRETQYF.

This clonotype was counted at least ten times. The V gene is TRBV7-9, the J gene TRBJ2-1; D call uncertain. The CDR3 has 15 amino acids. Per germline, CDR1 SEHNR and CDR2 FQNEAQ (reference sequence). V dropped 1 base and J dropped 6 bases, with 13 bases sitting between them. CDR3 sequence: CASSLGLDWSNEQFF. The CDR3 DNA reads TGTGCCAGCAGCTTAGGTCTAGATTGGAGCAATGAGCAGTTCTTC. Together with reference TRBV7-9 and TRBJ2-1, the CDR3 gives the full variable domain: DTGVSQNPRHKITKRGQNVTFRCDPISEHNRLYWYRQTLGQGPEFLTYFQNEAQLEKSRLLSDRFSAERPKGSFSTLEIQRTEQGDSAMYLCASSLGLDWSNEQFFGPGTRLTVL.

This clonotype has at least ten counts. CDR3 bases: TGTGCCAGCTCCCAGCCGGGGACAGGGGGCATTTACGAGCAGTACTTC. Translated: CASSQPGTGGIYEQYF. The rearrangement joins TRBV11-2 to TRBJ2-7, with 12 bases identical to TRBD1. Germline CDR1 SGHAT, CDR2 FQNNGV. The CDR3 extends over 16 amino acids. Trimming took 8 bases from V and 4 from J; bases not matched to a gene: 12.

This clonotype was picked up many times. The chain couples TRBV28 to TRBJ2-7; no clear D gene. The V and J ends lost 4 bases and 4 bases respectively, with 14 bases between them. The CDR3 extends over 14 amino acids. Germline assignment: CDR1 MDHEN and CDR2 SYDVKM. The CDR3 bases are TGTGCCAGCAGTTATGTAGGGCAGTCTTACGAGCAGTACTTC. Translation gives CASSYVGQSYEQYF.

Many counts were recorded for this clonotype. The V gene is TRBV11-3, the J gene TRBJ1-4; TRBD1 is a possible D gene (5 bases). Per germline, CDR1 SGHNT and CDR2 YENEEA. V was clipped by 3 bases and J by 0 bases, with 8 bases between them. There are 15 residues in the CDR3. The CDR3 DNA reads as TGTGCCAGCAGCTTTGGGACTGCAACTAATGAAAAACTGTTTTTT. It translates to CASSFGTATNEKLFF.

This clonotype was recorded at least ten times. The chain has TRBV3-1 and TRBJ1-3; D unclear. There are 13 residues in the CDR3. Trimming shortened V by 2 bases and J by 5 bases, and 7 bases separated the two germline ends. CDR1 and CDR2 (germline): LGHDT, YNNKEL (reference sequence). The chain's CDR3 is CASSQIQRNTIYF. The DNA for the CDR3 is TGTGCCAGCAGCCAAATCCAGCGAAACACCATATATTTT.

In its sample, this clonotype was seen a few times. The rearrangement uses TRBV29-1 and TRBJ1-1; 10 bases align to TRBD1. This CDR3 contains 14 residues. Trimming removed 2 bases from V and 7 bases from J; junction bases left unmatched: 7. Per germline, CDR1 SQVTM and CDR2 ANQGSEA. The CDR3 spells CSVESDRGRGEAFF. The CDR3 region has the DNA TGCAGCGTTGAAAGCGACAGGGGGCGAGGTGAAGCTTTCTTT.

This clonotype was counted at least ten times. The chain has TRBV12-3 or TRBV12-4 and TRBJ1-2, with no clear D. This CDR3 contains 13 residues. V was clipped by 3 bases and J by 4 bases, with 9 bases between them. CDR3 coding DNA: TGTGCCAGCAGTTTTGCCTGGGCCTATGGCTACACCTTC. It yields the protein CASSFAWAYGYTF.

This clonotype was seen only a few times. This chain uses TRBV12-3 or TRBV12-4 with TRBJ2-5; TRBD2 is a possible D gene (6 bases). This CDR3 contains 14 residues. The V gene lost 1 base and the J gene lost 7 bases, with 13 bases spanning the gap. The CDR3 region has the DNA TGTGCCAGCAGTTTAGGGTCGGGGGAAGGGACCCAGTACTTC. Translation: CASSLGSGEGTQYF.

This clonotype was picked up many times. CDR3 coding DNA: TGTGCCAGCACGGCGGTCTATGGCTACACCTTC. Amino acid sequence: CASTAVYGYTF. The chain carries TRBV6-1 and TRBJ1-2; D is uncertain. V lost 7 bases and J 4 bases, leaving 7 bases between the germline ends. Per the germline V gene, CDR1 is MNHNS and CDR2 is SASEGT. The CDR3 is made up of 11 amino acids.

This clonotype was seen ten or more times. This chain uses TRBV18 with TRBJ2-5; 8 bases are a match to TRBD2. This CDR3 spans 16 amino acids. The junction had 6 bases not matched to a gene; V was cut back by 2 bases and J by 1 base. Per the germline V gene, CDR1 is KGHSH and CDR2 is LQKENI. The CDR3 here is CASSPLVAGIQETQYF. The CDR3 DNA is TGTGCCAGCTCACCATTGGTAGCGGGGATCCAAGAGACCCAGTACTTC.

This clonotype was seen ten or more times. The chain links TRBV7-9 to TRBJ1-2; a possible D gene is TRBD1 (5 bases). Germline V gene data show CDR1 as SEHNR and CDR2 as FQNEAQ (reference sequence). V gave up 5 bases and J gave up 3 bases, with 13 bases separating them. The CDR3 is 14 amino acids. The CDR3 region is CASSGDPGDYGYTF. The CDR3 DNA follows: TGTGCCAGCAGCGGTGACCCGGGGGACTATGGCTACACCTTC.

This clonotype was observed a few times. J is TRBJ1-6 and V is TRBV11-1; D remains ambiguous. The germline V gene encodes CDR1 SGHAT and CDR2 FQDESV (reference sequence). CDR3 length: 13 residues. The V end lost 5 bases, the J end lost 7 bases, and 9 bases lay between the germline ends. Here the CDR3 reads CASSLNSNSPLHF. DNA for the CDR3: TGTGCCAGCAGCCTTAACAGCAATTCACCCCTCCACTTT. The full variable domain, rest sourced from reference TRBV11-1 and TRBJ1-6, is EAEVAQSPRYKITEKSQAVAFWCDPISGHATLYWYRQILGQGPELLVQFQDESVVDDSQLPKDRFSAERLKGVDSTLKIQPAELGDSAMYLCASSLNSNSPLHFGNGTRLTVT.

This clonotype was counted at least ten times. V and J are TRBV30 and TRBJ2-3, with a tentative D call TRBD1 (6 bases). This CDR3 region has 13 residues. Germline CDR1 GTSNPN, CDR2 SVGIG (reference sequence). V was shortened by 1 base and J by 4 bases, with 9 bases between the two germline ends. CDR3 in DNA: TGTGCCTGGAGTGAGGGGGAGTCAGATACGCAGTATTTT. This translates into CAWSEGESDTQYF.

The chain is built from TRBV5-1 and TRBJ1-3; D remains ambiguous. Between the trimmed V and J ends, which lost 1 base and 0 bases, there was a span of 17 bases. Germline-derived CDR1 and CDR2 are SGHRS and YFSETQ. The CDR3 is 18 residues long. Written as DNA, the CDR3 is TGCGCCAGCAGCTTGCAACCCGATCCCTTACGCTCTGGAAACACCATATATTTT. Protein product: CASSLQPDPLRSGNTIYF.

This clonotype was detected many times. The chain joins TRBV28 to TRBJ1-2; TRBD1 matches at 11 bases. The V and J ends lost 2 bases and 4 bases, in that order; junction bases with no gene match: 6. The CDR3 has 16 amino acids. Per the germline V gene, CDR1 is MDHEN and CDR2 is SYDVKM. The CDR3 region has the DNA TGTGCCAGCAGTTTACTCCGGGACAGGGGGATCTATGGCTACACCTTC. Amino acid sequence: CASSLLRDRGIYGYTF.

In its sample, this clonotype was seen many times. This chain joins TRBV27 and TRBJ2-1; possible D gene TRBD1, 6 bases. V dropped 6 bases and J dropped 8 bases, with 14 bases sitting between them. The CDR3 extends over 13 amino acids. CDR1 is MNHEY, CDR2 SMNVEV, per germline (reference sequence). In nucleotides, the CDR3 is TGTGCCAGCAGGAAACAGGGTTCCGATGAGCAGTTCTTC. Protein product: CASRKQGSDEQFF.

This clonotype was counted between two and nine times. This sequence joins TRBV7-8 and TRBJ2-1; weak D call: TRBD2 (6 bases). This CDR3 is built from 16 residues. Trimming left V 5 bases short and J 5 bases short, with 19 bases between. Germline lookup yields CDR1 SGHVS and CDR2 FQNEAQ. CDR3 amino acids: CASSPTARRGHNEQFF. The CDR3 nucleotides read TGTGCCAGCAGCCCAACGGCGAGGCGGGGTCACAATGAGCAGTTCTTC.